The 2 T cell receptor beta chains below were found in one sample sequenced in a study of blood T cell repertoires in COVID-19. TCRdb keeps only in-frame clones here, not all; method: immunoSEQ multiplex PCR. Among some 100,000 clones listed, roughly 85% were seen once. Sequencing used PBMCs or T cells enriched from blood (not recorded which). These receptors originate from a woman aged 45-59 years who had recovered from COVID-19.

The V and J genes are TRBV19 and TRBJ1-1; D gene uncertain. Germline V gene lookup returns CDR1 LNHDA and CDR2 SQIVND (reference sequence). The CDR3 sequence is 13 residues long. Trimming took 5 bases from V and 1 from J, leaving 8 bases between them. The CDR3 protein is CASSLAWNTEAFF. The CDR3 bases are TGTGCCAGTAGTCTAGCATGGAACACTGAAGCTTTCTTT.

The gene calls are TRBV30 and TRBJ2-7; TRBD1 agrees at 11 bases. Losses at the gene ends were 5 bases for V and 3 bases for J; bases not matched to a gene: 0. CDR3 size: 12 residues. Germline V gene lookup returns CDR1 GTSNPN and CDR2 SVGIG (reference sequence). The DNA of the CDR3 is TGTGCCTGGGGGACAGGGGGCTACGAGCAGTACTTC. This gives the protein CAWGTGGYEQYF. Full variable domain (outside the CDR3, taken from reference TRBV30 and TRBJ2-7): SQTIHQWPATLVQPVGSPLSLECTVEGTSNPNLYWYRQAAGRGLQLLFYSVGIGQISSEVPQNLSASRPQDRQFILSSKKLLLSDSGFYLCAWGTGGYEQYFGPGTRLTVT.